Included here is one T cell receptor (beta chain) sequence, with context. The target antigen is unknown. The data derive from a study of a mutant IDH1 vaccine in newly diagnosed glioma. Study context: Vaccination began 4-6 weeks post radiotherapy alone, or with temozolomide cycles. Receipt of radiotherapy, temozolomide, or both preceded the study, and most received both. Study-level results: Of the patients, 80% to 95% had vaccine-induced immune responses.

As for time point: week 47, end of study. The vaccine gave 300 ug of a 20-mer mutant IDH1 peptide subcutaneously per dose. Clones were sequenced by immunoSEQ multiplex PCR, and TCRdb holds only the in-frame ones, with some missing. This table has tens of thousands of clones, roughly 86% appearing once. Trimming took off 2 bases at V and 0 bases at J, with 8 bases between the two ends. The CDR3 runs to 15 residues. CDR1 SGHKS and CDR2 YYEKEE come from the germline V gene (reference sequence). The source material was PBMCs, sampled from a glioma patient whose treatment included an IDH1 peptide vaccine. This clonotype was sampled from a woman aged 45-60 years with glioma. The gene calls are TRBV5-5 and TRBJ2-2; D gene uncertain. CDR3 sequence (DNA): TGTGCCAGCAGCTTCAAGCGCGCGAACACCGGGGAGCTGTTTTTT. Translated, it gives CASSFKRANTGELFF. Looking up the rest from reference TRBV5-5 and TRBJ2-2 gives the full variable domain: DAGVTQSPTHLIKTRGQQVTLRCSPISGHKSVSWYQQVLGQGPQFIFQYYEKEERGRGNFPDRFSARQFPNYSSELNVNALLLGDSALYLCASSFKRANTGELFFGEGSRLTVL.